The text below deals with one T cell receptor (beta chain). This CDR3 has 12 residues. With 7 bases removed from V and 5 bases from J, the gap between germline ends came to 8 bases. Germline-derived CDR1 and CDR2 are LNHDA and SQIVND (reference sequence). The data originate from a study of regulatory T cells in long-lasting Graves disease. Stated time point: newly diagnosed GD, antithyroid drugs for less than 3 months. The TCR library was prepared using RNA isolated from PBMCs. Sequencing libraries for TCR beta were prepared with iRepertoire HTBI primers and Arm-PCR of CDR3 regions. Per the original data handling: Looking across samples, the authors found approximately 60 TRBV and 14 TRBJ segments. TCRdb re-called the multiplex PCR reads through MiXCR, storing one row per CDR3 protein. V and J calls and clone size were set by TCRdb, not the authors. This repertoire shows hundreds of thousands of distinct CDR3 sequences, about 16% found once; its top ten account for around 11%.

The same data also went into a second study, on T cells in Graves' hyperthyroidism and ophthalmopathy.

This receptor was obtained from a young man with Graves disease. This chain connects TRBV19 to TRBJ2-2; D gene unclear. The starting material was peripheral blood mononuclear cells (PBMCs), obtained at new diagnosis, from a patient treated with antithyroid drugs. The CDR3: CASTALTGELFF. CDR3 in DNA: TGTGCCAGTACCGCCTTGACCGGGGAGCTGTTTTTT.